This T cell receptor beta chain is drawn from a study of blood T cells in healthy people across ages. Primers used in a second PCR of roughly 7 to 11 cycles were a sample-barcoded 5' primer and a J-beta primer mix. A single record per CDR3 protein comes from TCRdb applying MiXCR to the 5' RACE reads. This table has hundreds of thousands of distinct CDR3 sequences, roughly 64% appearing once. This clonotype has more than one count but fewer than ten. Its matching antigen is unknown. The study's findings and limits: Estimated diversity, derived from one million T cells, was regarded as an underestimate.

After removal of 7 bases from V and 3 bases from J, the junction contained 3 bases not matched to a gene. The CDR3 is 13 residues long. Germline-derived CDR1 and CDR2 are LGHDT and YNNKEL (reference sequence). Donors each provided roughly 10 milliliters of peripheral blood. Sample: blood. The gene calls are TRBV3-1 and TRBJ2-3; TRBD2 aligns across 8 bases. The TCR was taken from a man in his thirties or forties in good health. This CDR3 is CASTKRETDTQYF. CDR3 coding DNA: TGTGCCAGCACCAAGCGGGAGACAGATACGCAGTATTTT.